This note documents a single T cell receptor (beta chain) sequence. Its antigen is not identified. The data belong to a study of cytomegalovirus exposure and HLA in healthy donors. Study results and limitations: The authors listed 164 TCR beta chains as cytomegalovirus-associated. In a later analysis, HLA-associated TCR beta chains were more clonally expanded than equally common others. Available immune exposure information was restricted to CMV serostatus only.

13 Jbeta primers and 60 Vbeta primers were used for the PCR. In the original analysis: In a later analysis, the count reached some 88 million unique TCR beta chains, with about 11 million shared. Generated by immunoSEQ multiplex PCR, the TCRdb table keeps only in-frame clones and is missing some. V, J and clone size reflect that table, while D and trimming were determined from the DNA. The data contain about 160,000 clones, 77% of them seen just once; the ten biggest clones take up approximately 2.3%. The CDR3 totals 14 residues. V was pared by 4 bases and J by 7 bases, with 11 bases between. The germline CDR1 and CDR2 sequences are LNHNV and YYDKDF (reference sequence).

The TCR originated in a man in his forties or fifties in good health and CMV-seropositive. The sample comprised PBMCs. The V call is TRBV15, the J call TRBJ1-6; weak D call: TRBD1 (6 bases). CDR3 nucleotides: TGTGCCACCAGCATCCGGGACACCAATTCACCCCTCCACTTT. The encoded protein is CATSIRDTNSPLHF.